The 18 T cell receptor beta chains below all came from one sample that was sequenced in a study of blood T cell repertoires in COVID-19. Clones were read by immunoSEQ multiplex PCR, and TCRdb kept only the in-frame ones, dropping some. The top ten clones hold around 20% of a sample with 150,000 to 200,000 clones, about 86% of them seen once. The sample consisted of peripheral blood. The receptors stem from a woman aged 70-85 years who had recovered from COVID-19.

The chain links TRBV7-3 to TRBJ1-2; D not resolved. Trimming removed 1 base at V and 3 bases at J, with 18 bases between. This CDR3 has 17 residues. CDR1 and CDR2 (germline): SGHTA, FQGTGA. DNA for the CDR3: TGTGCCAGCAGCTTAAGGTCGGGTCTTCCCGGAGACTATGGCTACACCTTC. This encodes CASSLRSGLPGDYGYTF.

The rearrangement joins TRBV18 to TRBJ2-3; possibly TRBD1 for D (5 bases). Trimming took off 2 bases at V and 3 bases at J, with 12 bases between the two ends. In germline, CDR1 is KGHSH, CDR2 LQKENI. This CDR3 is built from 15 residues. The CDR3 DNA is TGTGCCAGCTCACCAAGCCAGGGTAGGACAGATACGCAGTATTTT. Its protein product is CASSPSQGRTDTQYF.

The chain uses TRBV10-3 and TRBJ1-2; a possible D gene is TRBD1 (5 bases). This CDR3 contains 14 residues. V lost 7 bases to trimming and J lost 0 bases, with 12 bases between them. Germline CDR1 and CDR2: ENHRY and SYGVKD. In DNA, the CDR3 is TGTGCCATCATGGGGGGACCCCCTAACTATGGCTACACCTTC. It yields the protein CAIMGGPPNYGYTF.

In its sample, this clone was seen a few times. This chain connects TRBV3-1 (or the pseudogene TRBV3-2) to TRBJ2-7; unclear D gene. Trimming removed 3 bases from V and 2 bases from J, with 2 bases in between. Per germline, CDR1 LGHDT and CDR2 YNNKEL (reference sequence). The CDR3 spans 11 residues. Written as DNA, the CDR3 is TGTGCCAGCAGCCACACCTACGAGCAGTACTTC. It specifies CASSHTYEQYF.

This chain joins TRBV5-4 and TRBJ2-1; 8 positions agree with TRBD1. V shed 0 bases and J 2 bases; nucleotides not matched to a gene: 7. CDR1 SGHNT and CDR2 YYREEE come from the germline V gene (reference sequence). CDR3 length equals 17 residues. The chain's CDR3 is CASSLGRTGFTYNEQFF. The CDR3 DNA reads TGTGCCAGCAGCTTGGGGAGGACAGGGTTCACCTACAATGAGCAGTTCTTC.

The J gene is TRBJ1-1, the V gene TRBV9; the D gene is possibly TRBD1 (5 bases). V shed 4 bases and J shed 4 bases, with 11 bases lying between them. This CDR3 is 13 amino acids long. Germline-derived CDR1 and CDR2 are SGDLS and YYNGEE. The CDR3 DNA is TGTGCCAGCAGCACACACCAGGGCACTGAAGCTTTCTTT. This encodes CASSTHQGTEAFF. The variable domain in full, with the rest retrieved from reference TRBV9 and TRBJ1-1, is DSGVTQTPKHLITATGQRVTLRCSPRSGDLSVYWYQQSLDQGLQFLIQYYNGEERAKGNILERFSAQQFPDLHSELNLSSLELGDSALYFCASSTHQGTEAFFGQGTRLTVV.

This chain links TRBV29-1 with TRBJ1-5; D remains ambiguous. V was shortened by 7 bases and J by 7 bases, with 17 bases between the two germline ends. Germline loops: CDR1 SQVTM, CDR2 ANQGSEA. This CDR3 region has 13 residues. The CDR3 region is CSASAAAGQPQHF. Written as DNA, the CDR3 is TGCAGCGCAAGTGCGGCAGCTGGGCAGCCCCAGCATTTT.

V is TRBV28 and J is TRBJ2-7, with D perhaps matching TRBD2 (6 bases). The ends were cut back, 3 bases at V and 0 bases at J, with 12 bases in the middle. Germline V lookup: CDR1 MDHEN, CDR2 SYDVKM. CDR3 length: 15 residues. Here the CDR3 DNA reads TGTGCCAGCAGTTTTGGGGGGTCTCCCTCCTACGAGCAGTACTTC. Protein sequence: CASSFGGSPSYEQYF. Based on the CDR3 plus reference TRBV28 and TRBJ2-7, the full variable domain is DVKVTQSSRYLVKRTGEKVFLECVQDMDHENMFWYRQDPGLGLRLIYFSYDVKMKEKGDIPEGYSVSREKKERFSLILESASTNQTSMYLCASSFGGSPSYEQYFGPGTRLTVT.

The V gene is TRBV19, the J gene TRBJ2-2, with TRBD1 as a possible D gene (5 bases). This CDR3 region has 13 residues. CDR1 is LNHDA, CDR2 SQIVND, per germline (reference sequence). Between the trimmed V and J ends, which lost 1 base and 6 bases, there was a span of 6 bases. The CDR3 bases are TGTGCCAGTAGTATAGGCAGGGCCGGGGAGCTGTTTTTT. Translating it yields CASSIGRAGELFF.

V is TRBV23-1 and J is TRBJ2-1; 12 bases line up with TRBD1. TRBV23-1 falls under the ORF class, with uncertain function. J was trimmed by 7 bases and V by 4 bases; bases with no gene match: 5. The CDR3 spans 15 residues. CDR3: CASSPGQGAVNEQFF. DNA for the CDR3: TGCGCCAGCAGTCCGGGACAGGGGGCGGTAAATGAGCAGTTCTTC.

This clone was seen a few times. V gene TRBV7-2 combines with J gene TRBJ1-2; TRBD1 aligns across 8 bases. V lost 6 bases and J lost 2; bases outside the gene matches: 5. In germline, CDR1 is SGHTA, CDR2 FQGNSA. The CDR3 has 14 residues. The chain's CDR3 is CASSSNRGNYGYTF. CDR3 in DNA: TGTGCCAGCAGTTCAAACAGGGGGAACTATGGCTACACCTTC.

V and J are TRBV5-1 and TRBJ2-7, with TRBD1 identical over 7 bases. The germline V gene encodes CDR1 SGHRS and CDR2 YFSETQ. This CDR3 is 13 amino acids long. V gave up 4 bases and J gave up 13 bases; unmatched junction bases: 14. The CDR3 DNA sequence: TGCGCCAGCAGCCCCCAAGGACAGGAGATGGGCTACTTC. Residues: CASSPQGQEMGYF.

The chain uses TRBV2 and TRBJ1-2, with D maybe TRBD1 (6 bases). In germline, CDR1 is SNHLY, CDR2 FYNNEI. CDR3 length equals 13 residues. The germline V and J ends were trimmed by 4 bases and 8 bases, with 14 bases remaining between them. CDR3 coding DNA: TGTGCCAGCAGTGGCGGGGGGGCTCAAGGCTACACCTTC. Amino acid sequence: CASSGGGAQGYTF.

The chain joins TRBV27 to TRBJ1-4, with 7 positions matching TRBD1. This CDR3 region has 15 residues. Germline V gene data show CDR1 as MNHEY and CDR2 as SMNVEV (reference sequence). V lost 5 bases, J lost 7 bases, and 10 bases stayed unmatched. This chain's CDR3 is CASSPIDRVGEKLFF. CDR3 nucleotide sequence: TGTGCCAGCAGTCCAATCGACAGGGTTGGTGAAAAACTGTTTTTT. Full variable domain (rest looked up from reference TRBV27 and TRBJ1-4): EAQVTQNPRYLITVTGKKLTVTCSQNMNHEYMSWYRQDPGLGLRQIYYSMNVEVTDKGDVPEGYKVSRKEKRNFPLILESPSPNQTSLYFCASSPIDRVGEKLFFGSGTQLSVL.

This chain links TRBV18 with TRBJ1-1; D possibly corresponds to TRBD1 (6 bases). Per the germline V gene, CDR1 is KGHSH and CDR2 is LQKENI. This CDR3 comprises 16 residues. With 4 bases removed from V and 1 base from J, the gap between germline ends came to 16 bases. CDR3 nucleotides: TGTGCCAGCTCACGGAGGGGGGGCTCCACGAACACTGAAGCTTTCTTT. Residues: CASSRRGGSTNTEAFF.

The chain combines TRBV10-3 with TRBJ2-6, with a possible D match to TRBD1 (6 bases). CDR3 length: 15 residues. V dropped 7 bases and J dropped 1 base, with 11 bases sitting between them. Per germline, CDR1 ENHRY and CDR2 SYGVKD. The CDR3 here is CAINTQGSGANVLTF. CDR3 coding DNA: TGTGCCATCAATACACAGGGATCTGGGGCCAACGTCCTGACTTTC.

The chain links TRBV29-1 to TRBJ1-5; D is perhaps TRBD1 (5 bases). The CDR3 runs 12 residues. Per germline, CDR1 SQVTM and CDR2 ANQGSEA. Trimming took off 4 bases at V and 2 bases at J, with 6 bases between the two ends. As DNA, the CDR3 is TGCAGCGTTGGGGGGGGCAATCAGCCCCAGCATTTT. Its protein product is CSVGGGNQPQHF.

CDR3 loop: CASSSLGGQGNEKLFF. The CDR3 DNA is TGTGCCAGCAGCTCCCTTGGGGGACAGGGGAATGAAAAACTGTTTTTT. This chain joins TRBV7-2 and TRBJ1-4, with 10 bases that match TRBD1. J was trimmed by 5 bases and V by 4 bases; bases with no gene match: 7. This CDR3 is 16 amino acids long. Germline CDR1 reads SGHTA; CDR2 reads FQGNSA.